Below, 26 T cell receptor beta chains from the same sample are listed, as sequenced in a study of T-cell reconstitution after alpha-beta-depleted transplantation in children. Unique molecular identifiers were built into the TCRbeta library. MiXCR was run by TCRdb on the PCR reads, yielding one entry per CDR3 protein. The repertoire holds under 450,000 distinct CDR3 sequences, with roughly 14% as singletons. The sample in question was PBMCs, obtained from the stem cell graft. Source of these receptors: a human donor who donated a stem cell graft to a child with Fanconi anemia.

In its sample, this clonotype was seen a few times. The chain is built from TRBV11-2 and TRBJ2-5; TRBD2 matches at 7 bases. Germline V CDR1 and CDR2: SGHAT, FQNNGV. This CDR3 contains 15 residues. V was pared by 4 bases and J by 6 bases, with 11 bases of the junction left unmatched. This CDR3 is CASSSPTSWRQTQYF. CDR3 sequence (DNA): TGTGCCAGCAGCTCGCCGACTAGCTGGAGGCAGACCCAGTACTTC.

The chain has TRBV5-1 and TRBJ1-2; TRBD1 aligns across 9 bases. Per the germline V gene, CDR1 is SGHRS and CDR2 is YFSETQ. V was clipped by 4 bases and J by 7 bases; unmatched bases: 14. This CDR3 has 16 residues. In DNA, the CDR3 is TGCGCCAGCAGCATACTGCCCGGGACAGGGATGTCTGGCTACACCTTC. This codes for CASSILPGTGMSGYTF.

The V call is TRBV10-2, the J call TRBJ2-1; tentative D call: TRBD1 (5 bases). Germline V gene sequence: CDR1 WSHSY, CDR2 SAAADI. V shed 7 bases and J shed 3 bases, with 10 bases lying between them. The CDR3 has 13 residues. CDR3 bases: TGCGCCAGCACCGCACAGGTCTACAATGAGCAGTTCTTC. It is translated as CASTAQVYNEQFF.

This clonotype was counted only a few times. This chain connects TRBV7-2 to TRBJ1-6; a possible D gene is TRBD1 (5 bases). V was shortened by 2 bases and J by 3 bases, with 5 bases between the two germline ends. Germline assignment: CDR1 SGHTA and CDR2 FQGNSA. CDR3 length: 14 amino acids. In DNA form, the CDR3 reads TGTGCCAGCAGCTTACAGGGCTATAATTCACCCCTCCACTTT. It translates to CASSLQGYNSPLHF.

The CDR3 DNA follows: TGTGCCAGCAGCTTAGTTCGGGACCGCCCGGAGTTCTTC. Translated: CASSLVRDRPEFF. V is TRBV7-2 and J is TRBJ2-1; the D call may be TRBD1 or TRBD2 (5 bases each). Germline-derived CDR1 and CDR2 are SGHTA and FQGNSA. The length of the CDR3 is 13 residues. V lost 1 base, J lost 14 bases, and 15 bases lay in between.

This clonotype has a count of ten or more. The chain has TRBV7-2 and TRBJ2-5; D tentatively reads TRBD1 or TRBD2 (6 bases each). The CDR3 totals 13 residues. The germline V and J ends were trimmed by 6 bases and 4 bases, with 12 bases remaining between them. Germline CDR1 reads SGHTA; CDR2 reads FQGNSA. For the CDR3, the DNA is TGTGCCAGCAGTGGGGGGCGGGGAGAGACCCAGTACTTC. The encoded protein is CASSGGRGETQYF.

The gene calls are TRBV6-6 and TRBJ1-2; a weak D match, TRBD1 (5 bases). This CDR3 is 10 amino acids long. The germline V and J ends were trimmed by 11 bases and 4 bases, with 8 bases remaining between them. Germline CDR1 is MNHNY and CDR2 is SVGAGI (reference sequence). CDR3 protein: CAGGAYGYTF. The CDR3 coding sequence is TGTGCCGGGGGAGCCTATGGCTACACCTTC.

This clonotype was observed a few times. This chain uses TRBV7-3 with TRBJ2-1, with 7 positions matching TRBD2. The V gene end was trimmed by 2 bases and the J gene end by 3 bases; junction bases not matched to a gene: 4. Per germline, CDR1 SGHTA and CDR2 FQGTGA. This CDR3 spans 15 amino acids. The CDR3 nucleotides read TGTGCCAGCAGCTTACTGTCTAGCGGCTACAATGAGCAGTTCTTC. As protein: CASSLLSSGYNEQFF.

This clonotype appeared a few times. This chain connects TRBV4-3 to TRBJ2-6; D unresolved. Germline V gene data show CDR1 as LGHNA and CDR2 as YSLEER. V was pared by 0 bases and J by 2 bases, with 8 bases between. This CDR3 has 16 amino acids. CDR3 bases: TGCGCCAGCAGCCAAGATATAAGTGCTGGGGCCAACGTCCTGACTTTC. As protein: CASSQDISAGANVLTF.

This chain connects TRBV11-1 to TRBJ2-7; TRBD1 matches 9 bases. The trim removed 0 bases at V and 3 bases at J, leaving 3 bases unmatched. Germline V gene data show CDR1 as SGHAT and CDR2 as FQDESV (reference sequence). The length of the CDR3 is 15 residues. As DNA, the CDR3 is TGTGCCAGCAGCTTAGCGCTGGGACAGGGCTACGAGCAGTACGTC. This codes for CASSLALGQGYEQYV.

This clonotype was picked up many times. The rearrangement links TRBV27 to TRBJ2-1, with TRBD2 matching 8 bases. The CDR3 runs 16 residues. V lost 3 bases and J lost 8; bases outside the gene matches: 12. Per germline, CDR1 MNHEY and CDR2 SMNVEV (reference sequence). As DNA, the CDR3 is TGTGCCAGCAGTTTTAACGGGGGGGCCCGTCGGGATGAGCAGTTCTTC. Residues: CASSFNGGARRDEQFF.

V usage is TRBV9 and J usage is TRBJ2-1, with 10 bases identical to TRBD1. CDR1 is SGDLS and CDR2 is YYNGEE in the germline V gene. The CDR3 spans 15 residues. V gave up 3 bases and J gave up 7 bases; unmatched junction bases: 7. The CDR3, as DNA: TGTGCCAGCAGCGGGCCGGGACAGGGGATAAATGAGCAGTTCTTC. It specifies CASSGPGQGINEQFF.

The rearrangement links TRBV7-9 to TRBJ2-1, with D tentatively TRBD1 (7 bases). Germline V gene sequence: CDR1 SEHNR, CDR2 FQNEAQ (reference sequence). The CDR3 has 15 amino acids. With 3 bases removed from V and 4 bases from J, the gap between germline ends came to 13 bases. In nucleotides, the CDR3 is TGTGCCAGCAGCTTCGGACAGGCGGGATACAATGAGCAGTTCTTC. It encodes CASSFGQAGYNEQFF.

This clonotype was seen ten or more times. The rearrangement links TRBV29-1 to TRBJ1-1, with D possibly matching TRBD1 (5 bases). CDR1 SQVTM and CDR2 ANQGSEA come from the germline V gene. The CDR3 runs to 15 residues. V was trimmed by 7 bases and J by 0 bases, leaving 18 bases between them. CDR3 loop: CSGGGGWGMNTEAFF. The CDR3 DNA reads TGCAGCGGTGGCGGCGGGTGGGGCATGAACACTGAAGCTTTCTTT.

The rearrangement uses TRBV20-1 and TRBJ2-3; TRBD2 matches 8 bases. The CDR3 is 14 residues long. CDR1 is DFQATT, CDR2 SNEGSKA, per germline (reference sequence). V shed 3 bases and J 6 bases; nucleotides not matched to a gene: 8. CDR3 sequence: CSASTGLEADTQYF. In DNA form, the CDR3 reads TGCAGTGCTAGCACGGGACTAGAGGCCGATACGCAGTATTTT.

The chain joins TRBV4-3 to TRBJ1-5; D not resolved. Trimming pared 0 bases from V and 0 bases from J, leaving 6 bases between. There are 15 residues in the CDR3. Germline V gives CDR1 LGHNA, CDR2 YSLEER. CDR3 sequence: CASSQERYSNQPQHF. The DNA of the CDR3 is TGCGCCAGCAGCCAAGAACGGTATAGCAATCAGCCCCAGCATTTT.

The chain combines TRBV18 with TRBJ2-3; TRBD1 agrees at 8 bases. CDR1 KGHSH and CDR2 LQKENI come from the germline V gene. CDR3 size: 16 residues. J lost 4 bases, V lost 2 bases, and 8 bases had no gene match. CDR3 protein: CASSPRGPGGADTQYF. CDR3 in DNA: TGTGCCAGCTCACCAAGAGGGCCAGGGGGCGCAGATACGCAGTATTTT.

This chain connects TRBV20-1 to TRBJ2-1; D perhaps matches TRBD1 (6 bases). CDR1 and CDR2 (germline): DFQATT, SNEGSKA (reference sequence). The CDR3 is 14 amino acids. V dropped 0 bases and J dropped 12 bases, with 18 bases sitting between them. CDR3 sequence: CSARDIRGTMRQFF. CDR3 DNA: TGCAGTGCTAGAGATATTAGAGGGACAATGAGGCAGTTCTTC.

J is TRBJ2-3 and V is TRBV2, with 8 bases identical to TRBD2. The V and J ends lost 5 bases and 6 bases, in that order; junction bases with no gene match: 4. Germline CDR1 is SNHLY and CDR2 is FYNNEI. The CDR3 spans 13 residues. CDR3 in amino acids: CASSIERGDTQYF. In DNA form, the CDR3 reads TGTGCCAGCAGTATCGAGCGGGGGGATACGCAGTATTTT.

Many counts were recorded for this clonotype. The chain couples TRBV7-3 to TRBJ2-3; 9 bases are a match to TRBD1. V was clipped by 4 bases and J by 4 bases; unmatched bases: 3. CDR3 size: 14 residues. From germline, CDR1 is SGHTA and CDR2 FQGTGA. The CDR3 here is CASSSRTGADTQYF. CDR3 in DNA: TGTGCCAGCAGCTCAAGGACAGGGGCAGATACGCAGTATTTT.

This clonotype was detected a few times. A single base separates this from a much larger clone, so it may be a read error. The chain uses TRBV11-2 and TRBJ2-3; D remains unclear. V was clipped by 7 bases and J by 2 bases, with 4 bases between them. There are 11 residues in the CDR3. The germline V gene encodes CDR1 SGHAT and CDR2 FQNNGV. The CDR3 DNA reads TGTGCCAGCACCATCACAGATACGCAGTATTTT. Translated, it gives CASTITDTQYF. The entire variable domain, with the rest obtained from reference TRBV11-2 and TRBJ2-3, is as follows: EAGVAQSPRYKIIEKRQSVAFWCNPISGHATLYWYQQILGQGPKLLIQFQNNGVVDDSQLPKDRFSAERLKGVDSTLKIQPAKLEDSAVYLCASTITDTQYFGPGTRLTVL.

This clonotype was counted many times. The chain links TRBV20-1 to TRBJ1-1, with D unclear. This CDR3 has 14 residues. The germline V and J ends were trimmed by 2 bases and 0 bases, with 10 bases remaining between them. Germline loops: CDR1 DFQATT, CDR2 SNEGSKA (reference sequence). The CDR3 loop is CSARRAVLNTEAFF. The CDR3 DNA follows: TGCAGTGCTAGAAGAGCAGTCTTGAACACTGAAGCTTTCTTT.

V is TRBV20-1 and J is TRBJ2-7; D is ambiguous. The germline V gene encodes CDR1 DFQATT and CDR2 SNEGSKA (reference sequence). Trimming cost V 6 bases and J 3 bases, with 12 bases left between them. The CDR3 covers 12 residues. CDR3 region: CSASTKVYEQYF. The CDR3 nucleotides read TGCAGTGCCTCAACTAAGGTCTACGAGCAGTACTTC.

This clonotype was recorded a few times. The chain has TRBV5-1 and TRBJ1-1, with 8 nucleotides matching TRBD1. Germline assignment: CDR1 SGHRS and CDR2 YFSETQ. V lost 4 bases to trimming and J lost 6 bases; unmatched junction nucleotides: 11. CDR3 length: 15 amino acids. In DNA, the CDR3 is TGCGCCAGCAGCGGTTCGACAGGGGTTATGGCTGAAGCTTTCTTT. Translated: CASSGSTGVMAEAFF.

There are many counts of this clonotype. This chain connects TRBV5-8 to TRBJ2-5, with 10 bases that match TRBD1. Germline V CDR1 and CDR2: SGHTS, YDEGEE. Germline trimming cut 4 bases from V and 4 bases from J; bases unmatched to any gene: 7. The CDR3 extends over 15 amino acids. The CDR3 DNA reads as TGTGCCAGCAGCCCAGGGACAGGGGCCGGAGAGACCCAGTACTTC. It specifies CASSPGTGAGETQYF. Supplemented by reference TRBV5-8 and TRBJ2-5, the full variable domain reads EAGVTQSPTHLIKTRGQQATLRCSPISGHTSVYWYQQALGLGLQFLLWYDEGEERNRGNFPPRFSGRQFPNYSSELNVNALELEDSALYLCASSPGTGAGETQYFGPGTRLLVL.

CDR3 nucleotide sequence: TGTGCCATCAGTGAGTCAGACCTCGAGCCCTACAATGAGCAGTTCTTC. Translated: CAISESDLEPYNEQFF. The chain is built from TRBV10-3 and TRBJ2-1; D remains unclear. V dropped 0 bases and J dropped 2 bases, with 11 bases sitting between them. Germline CDR1 reads ENHRY; CDR2 reads SYGVKD. The length of the CDR3 is 16 residues.